The source of this TCR beta chain is a study of shared clonotypes between healthy human individuals. Study-wide results and caveats: Collection of samples was limited to blood; tissue repertoires likely differ.

Of note for this clone: The antigen is not known.

Authors' processing steps: Junction-only sequences without quality scores were provided by ImmunoSEQ, so filtering was different. The assay was immunoSEQ multiplex PCR, and TCRdb's table has in-frame clones only and misses some. The D gene and trimming were derived from the DNA, and the V and J assignments and clone size from that table. This sample has some 1.4 million clones; roughly 95% occur once, and the top ten carry 1.2%. In germline, CDR1 is LNHNV, CDR2 YYDKDF (reference sequence). V gave up 2 bases and J gave up 7 bases, with 21 bases separating them. This CDR3 has 17 amino acids. This chain joins TRBV15 and TRBJ2-1; D is unclear. The origin of this receptor is a man younger than 40 in good health. The sample was naive CD4+ T cells sorted from blood. Specified subset: CD45RA+ positively selected. The chain's CDR3 is CATSRPSREAEGNEQFF. The CDR3, as DNA: TGTGCCACCAGCAGACCCTCGCGTGAAGCTGAAGGGAATGAGCAGTTCTTC.